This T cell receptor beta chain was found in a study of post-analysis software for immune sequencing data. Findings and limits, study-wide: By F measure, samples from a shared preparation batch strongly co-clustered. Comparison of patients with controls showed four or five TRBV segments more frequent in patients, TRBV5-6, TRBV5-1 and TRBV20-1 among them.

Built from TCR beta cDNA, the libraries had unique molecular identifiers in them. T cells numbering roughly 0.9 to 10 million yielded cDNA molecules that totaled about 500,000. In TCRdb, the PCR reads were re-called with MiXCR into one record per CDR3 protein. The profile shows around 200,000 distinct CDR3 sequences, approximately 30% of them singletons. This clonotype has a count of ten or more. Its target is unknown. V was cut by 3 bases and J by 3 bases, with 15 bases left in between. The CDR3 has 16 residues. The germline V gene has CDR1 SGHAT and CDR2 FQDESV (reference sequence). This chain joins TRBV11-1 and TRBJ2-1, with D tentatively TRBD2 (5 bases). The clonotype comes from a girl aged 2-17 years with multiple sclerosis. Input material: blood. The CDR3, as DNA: TGTGCCAGCAGCTTGCGTGTCAGGAGCGGCTACAATGAGCAGTTCTTC. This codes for CASSLRVRSGYNEQFF.